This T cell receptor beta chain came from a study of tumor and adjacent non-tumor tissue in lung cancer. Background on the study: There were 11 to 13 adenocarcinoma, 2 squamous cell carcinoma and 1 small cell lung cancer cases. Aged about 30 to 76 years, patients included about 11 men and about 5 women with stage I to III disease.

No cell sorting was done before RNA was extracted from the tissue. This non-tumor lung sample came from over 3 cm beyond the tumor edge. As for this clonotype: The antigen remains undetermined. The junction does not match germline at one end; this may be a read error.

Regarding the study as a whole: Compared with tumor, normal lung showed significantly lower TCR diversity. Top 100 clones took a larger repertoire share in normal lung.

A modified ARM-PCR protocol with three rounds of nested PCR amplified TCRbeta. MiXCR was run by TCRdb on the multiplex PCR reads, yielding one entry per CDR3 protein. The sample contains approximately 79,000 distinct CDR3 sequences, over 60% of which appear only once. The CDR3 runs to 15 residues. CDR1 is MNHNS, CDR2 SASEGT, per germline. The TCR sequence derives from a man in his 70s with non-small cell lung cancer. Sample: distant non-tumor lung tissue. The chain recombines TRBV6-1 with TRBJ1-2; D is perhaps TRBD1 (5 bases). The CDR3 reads CASSEMQGTIYGYTF. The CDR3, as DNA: TGCGCCAGCAGTGAGATGCAGGGAACAATCTATGGCTACACCTTC.